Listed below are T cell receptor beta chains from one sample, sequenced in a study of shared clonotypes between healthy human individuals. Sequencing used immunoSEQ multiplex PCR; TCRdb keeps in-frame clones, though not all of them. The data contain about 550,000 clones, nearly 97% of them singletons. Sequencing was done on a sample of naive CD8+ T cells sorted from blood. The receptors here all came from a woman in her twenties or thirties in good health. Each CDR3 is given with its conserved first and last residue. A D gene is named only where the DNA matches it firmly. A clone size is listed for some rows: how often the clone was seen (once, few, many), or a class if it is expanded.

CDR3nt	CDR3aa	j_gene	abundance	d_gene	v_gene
TGTGCCAGTCGGTTTGGGGTGGGAAAACTGTTTTTT	CASRFGVGKLFF	TRBJ1-4	few	-	TRBV19
TGTGCCAGCAGTCCTTACTGGACAGAAGGGAAGACCCAGTACTTC	CASSPYWTEGKTQYF	TRBJ2-5	-	-	TRBV28
TGTGCCAGCAGTTCTCAGAGCGCCCTAGTGAACACTGAAGCTTTCTTT	CASSSQSALVNTEAFF	TRBJ1-1	-	-	TRBV28
TGTGCCAGCAGCTCCAGGACAGATGGCTACACCTTC	CASSSRTDGYTF	TRBJ1-2	-	-	TRBV7-2
TGTGCCAGCAGCCAGCGGCACACAACTAATGAAAAACTGTTTTTT	CASSQRHTTNEKLFF	TRBJ1-4	-	-	TRBV5-8
TGTGCCAGCAGCTTAGCGGGAGAGAGGTACGAGCAGTACTTC	CASSLAGERYEQYF	TRBJ2-7	-	TRBD2	TRBV5-6
TGTGCCAGCTCCCAAACTAGCGGGAGCGAATCAGATACGCAGTATTTT	CASSQTSGSESDTQYF	TRBJ2-3	-	TRBD2	TRBV27
TGTGCCAGTAGGATAACAGGGACCTACGAGCAGTACTTC	CASRITGTYEQYF	TRBJ2-7	-	-	TRBV19
TGTGCCAGCAGCTTGGGGACAGGCGGGACCGGGGAGCTGTTTTTT	CASSLGTGGTGELFF	TRBJ2-2	-	TRBD1	TRBV5-4
TGTGCCACTCAGACTAGCGCAACCTACAATGAGCAGTTCTTC	CATQTSATYNEQFF	TRBJ2-1	-	TRBD2	TRBV9
TGTGCCAGCAGTCAAGGGGCCGAAGAGACCCAGTACTTC	CASSQGAEETQYF	TRBJ2-5	-	-	TRBV7-9
TGCGCCAGCTCGAGCGTACTAGCGGGAGCGGACACCGGGGAGCTGTTTTTT	CASSSVLAGADTGELFF	TRBJ2-2	-	TRBD2	TRBV10-2
TGTGCCACCAGCAGAGGAGGGTTGTGGGGGAATGGCTACACCTTC	CATSRGGLWGNGYTF	TRBJ1-2	-	-	TRBV15
TGCGCCAGCAGCCAAGATCCAGCGGGGGCCTACGAGCAGTACTTC	CASSQDPAGAYEQYF	TRBJ2-7	-	TRBD2	TRBV4-1
TGTGCCAGCAGCCTCCCCGGCAATGAGCAGTTCTTC	CASSLPGNEQFF	TRBJ2-1	-	-	TRBV14
TGTGCCAGCAGTTTACAAAGCGATAGACAGCCGGATCAGCCCCAGCATTTT	CASSLQSDRQPDQPQHF	TRBJ1-5	-	-	TRBV28
TGTGCCAGCAACTTAAGCGGGGACGAGCAGTACTTC	CASNLSGDEQYF	TRBJ2-7	-	TRBD2	TRBV2
TGTGCCAGCAGTGCCACAGCATTAACCTACAATGAGCAGTTCTTC	CASSATALTYNEQFF	TRBJ2-1	-	-	TRBV2
TGTGCCAGCAGTTTGATGGACGGTTATGGCTACACCTTC	CASSLMDGYGYTF	TRBJ1-2	-	-	TRBV27
TGTGCCAGCAGCGTCGCCCCCATTGGGGGGACAAGCGAGCAGTTCTTC	CASSVAPIGGTSEQFF	TRBJ2-1	-	-	TRBV7-9